Following are 4 T cell receptor beta chains from one sample sequenced in a study of T cells in Graves' hyperthyroidism and ophthalmopathy. RNA transcripts provided the source from which TCR beta CDR3 regions were amplified. TCR CDR3 underwent first-round RT-PCR with the HTBI primer set. TCRdb itself ran the multiplex PCR reads through MiXCR, one entry per CDR3 protein. This table has a few hundred thousand distinct CDR3 sequences, around 20% appearing once. The sample was blood. All receptors derive from a man younger than 35 with Graves' hyperthyroidism.

There are many counts of this clonotype. The genes are TRBV20-1 and TRBJ1-1; possibly TRBD1 for D (6 bases). The CDR3 has 14 residues. With 6 bases removed from V and 4 bases from J, the gap between germline ends came to 18 bases. The germline gives CDR1 DFQATT, CDR2 SNEGSKA (reference sequence). The CDR3 region is CSAQPQGLSTEAFF. The CDR3, as DNA: TGCAGTGCGCAACCACAGGGCCTGAGCACTGAAGCTTTCTTT.

This clonotype appeared many times. The rearrangement links TRBV28 to TRBJ2-4; D not resolved. The V end was cut by 1 base, the J end by 0 bases, with 10 bases between. Looked up from germline, CDR1 is MDHEN and CDR2 is SYDVKM. The CDR3 is 16 amino acids. The chain's CDR3 is CASSLFGLLAKNIQYF. CDR3 DNA: TGTGCCAGCAGTTTATTCGGGTTGCTAGCCAAAAACATTCAGTACTTC.

This clonotype was seen many times. The chain combines TRBV11-1 with TRBJ2-5; D is perhaps TRBD1 (6 bases). V lost 3 bases to trimming and J lost 5 bases, with 10 bases between them. Germline V gives CDR1 SGHAT, CDR2 FQDESV (reference sequence). This CDR3 is 13 amino acids long. Written as DNA, the CDR3 is TGTGCCAGCAGCTTTCAGGGGTCGGAGACCCAGTACTTC. The encoded protein is CASSFQGSETQYF.

In this sample, this clonotype turned up many times. This chain uses TRBV20-1 with TRBJ1-5; 12 bases line up with TRBD1. The CDR3 spans 15 residues. J lost 6 bases, V lost 2 bases, and 5 bases had no gene match. Germline CDR1 and CDR2: DFQATT and SNEGSKA (reference sequence). The CDR3 sequence is CSARTGTGGGQPQHF. CDR3 nucleotide sequence: TGCAGTGCTAGAACTGGGACAGGGGGCGGTCAGCCCCAGCATTTT.